This T cell receptor beta chain was sequenced in a study of shared clonotypes between healthy human individuals. Details on this clone: Its target is not known.

The study, taken as a whole, reports: Some clonotypes were shared by all four sorted-subset donors, while others were not shared. The non-shared ones had lower generation probabilities than the shared ones.

The germline V gene encodes CDR1 LNHDA and CDR2 SQIVND (reference sequence). This CDR3 spans 17 amino acids. The ends lost 3 bases at V and 2 bases at J; junction bases unmatched: 11. Only in-frame clones appear in the TCRdb table, and some are missing; sequencing was by immunoSEQ multiplex PCR. The sample consists of about 1.5 million clones, approximately 98% of them appearing once. V usage is TRBV19 and J usage is TRBJ2-3; TRBD1 matches 7 bases. The source of this sequence is a man aged 25 to 40 in good health. The sequenced material came from naive CD4+ T cells sorted from blood. Subset described: CD45RA+ positively selected. The CDR3 spells CASSIGQERYPTDTQYF. The CDR3 bases are TGTGCCAGTAGTATTGGACAGGAACGGTACCCCACAGATACGCAGTATTTT.